Here is one T cell receptor (beta chain) with its context. Antigen specificity is unknown. Execution of the assay was at deep level. This table comes from immunoSEQ multiplex PCR, and its TCRdb copy is limited to in-frame clones, with some not included. The sample lists some 2,500,000 clones, approximately 93% occurring once. The sample is drawn from a study of shared clonotypes between healthy human individuals. Study results and caveats: On the whole, naive subsets had larger estimated richness than memory subsets had.

Germline assignment: CDR1 MNHNY and CDR2 SVGAGI (reference sequence). The germline V and J ends were trimmed by 6 bases and 9 bases, with 21 bases remaining between them. This CDR3 spans 15 amino acids. The chain couples TRBV6-6 to TRBJ2-1; a possible D gene is TRBD1 (6 bases). The sequencing sample was made of naive CD4+ T cells from PBMCs. Subset indicated: CD45RA+ positively selected. This receptor was obtained from a man aged 18 to 35 in good health. Some clones in this sample may be carry-over from other donors' samples. CDR3 DNA sequence: TGTGCCAGCAGCACGACCCGACAGGTATTAAGTGAGCAGTTCTTC. It encodes CASSTTRQVLSEQFF.